A single sample is the source of the 8 T cell receptor beta chains below, sequenced in a study of identical twins. TCRdb re-derived calls from the 5' RACE reads in MiXCR, one entry per CDR3 protein. The sample has some 560,000 distinct CDR3 sequences, around a tenth seen once. These records were also assigned to another study, of yellow fever vaccine responses in identical twins.

Specimen: PBMCs. The receptors were gathered from a young woman in good health.

This clonotype has at least ten counts. The chain uses TRBV12-3 or TRBV12-4 and TRBJ2-1, with D possibly TRBD1 on 6 matching bases. This CDR3 spans 13 amino acids. Trimming left V 7 bases short and J 5 bases short, with 12 bases between. The CDR3 DNA follows: TGTGCCAGCACCCCGACAGGTAACAATGAGCAGTTCTTC. Protein: CASTPTGNNEQFF.

The V and J genes are TRBV6-5 and TRBJ1-6; unclear D gene. Trimming took off 0 bases at V and 7 bases at J, with 13 bases between the two ends. The germline V gene has CDR1 MNHEY and CDR2 SVGAGI. The CDR3 consists of 16 residues. The CDR3, as DNA: TGTGCCAGCAGTTACTCGATTTCTGGGTTCAATTCACCCCTCCACTTT. Protein sequence: CASSYSISGFNSPLHF.

The chain combines TRBV27 with TRBJ2-7, with D possibly TRBD2 on 6 matching bases. CDR3 size: 18 residues. The germline V gene has CDR1 MNHEY and CDR2 SMNVEV (reference sequence). The V and J ends lost 4 bases and 6 bases respectively, with 28 bases between them. The CDR3 DNA sequence: TGTGCCAGCAGTTCCCGCGTCCTGGCGGCGGGGTCGCGGGGCGAGCAGTACTTC. The encoded protein is CASSSRVLAAGSRGEQYF.

The rearrangement uses TRBV7-2 and TRBJ2-2; D is unresolved. This CDR3 region has 13 residues. V was shortened by 1 base and J by 6 bases, with 6 bases between the two germline ends. In germline, CDR1 is SGHTA, CDR2 FQGNSA. The chain's CDR3 is CASSLDFAGELFF. The CDR3 region has the DNA TGTGCCAGCAGCTTAGATTTCGCCGGGGAGCTGTTTTTT.

The chain couples TRBV6-1 to TRBJ2-7; 8 bases line up with TRBD1. J lost 1 base, V lost 7 bases, and 9 bases had no gene match. This CDR3 comprises 15 residues. CDR1 MNHNS and CDR2 SASEGT come from the germline V gene. For the CDR3, the DNA is TGTGCCAGCACCCAGACCCGGACAGGGTCCTACGAGCAGTACTTC. Translating gives CASTQTRTGSYEQYF.

This clonotype was counted a few times. The chain uses TRBV18 and TRBJ1-5; maybe TRBD1 (5 bases). CDR3 length equals 16 residues. Germline assignment: CDR1 KGHSH and CDR2 LQKENI. V was cut by 5 bases and J by 1 base, with 15 bases left in between. CDR3 in DNA: TGTGCCAGCTCAACCCCGGGGCCGGGGAGCAATCAGCCCCAGCATTTT. Protein product: CASSTPGPGSNQPQHF.

This clonotype was counted many times. The J gene is TRBJ2-1, the V gene TRBV5-1; 8 bases line up with TRBD1. Germline CDR1 SGHRS, CDR2 YFSETQ. CDR3 size: 16 residues. J was trimmed by 0 bases and V by 5 bases; bases with no gene match: 7. The DNA of the CDR3 is TGCGCCAGCAGACCTAGGACAGGGAGCTCCTACAATGAGCAGTTCTTC. Translating it yields CASRPRTGSSYNEQFF.

The chain recombines TRBV11-2 with TRBJ2-3; maybe TRBD1 (5 bases). CDR3 length equals 12 residues. V gave up 5 bases and J gave up 5 bases, with 8 bases separating them. Germline CDR1 reads SGHAT; CDR2 reads FQNNGV. In nucleotides, the CDR3 is TGTGCCAGCAGCCCAGGGATAGATACGCAGTATTTT. Translating it yields CASSPGIDTQYF.